Listed here are 26 T cell receptor beta chains from one sample, sequenced in a study of blood T cells in healthy people across ages. It was with a sample-barcoded 5' primer and a J-beta primer mix that a second PCR of roughly 7 to 12 cycles was run. TCRdb re-called the 5' RACE reads through MiXCR, storing one row per CDR3 protein. The data hold around 990,000 distinct CDR3 sequences, with about 25% observed a single time. The data were also submitted as part of a second study, on T cells of mothers and their children.

Sequenced input: blood. All receptors derive from a girl aged 2-15 years in good health.

This chain uses TRBV5-1 with TRBJ2-3; 8 nucleotides agree with TRBD1. After removal of 0 bases from V and 4 bases from J, the junction contained 7 bases not matched to a gene. The CDR3 has 16 residues. The germline V gene has CDR1 SGHRS and CDR2 YFSETQ. The CDR3 region is CASSLAGQGGADTQYF. The CDR3 DNA reads as TGCGCCAGCAGCTTGGCCGGACAGGGAGGAGCAGATACGCAGTATTTT.

V usage is TRBV20-1 and J usage is TRBJ2-3, with TRBD1 as a possible D gene (6 bases). Trimming took 6 bases from V and 4 from J, leaving 17 bases between them. This CDR3 spans 14 amino acids. Looked up from germline, CDR1 is DFQATT and CDR2 is SNEGSKA (reference sequence). DNA for the CDR3: TGCAGTGCCAAACAGGGAACCTATTCAGATACGCAGTATTTT. The encoded protein is CSAKQGTYSDTQYF.

J is TRBJ1-5 and V is TRBV29-1, with 9 bases lining up with TRBD1. J lost 7 bases, V lost 5 bases, and 6 bases had no gene match. Germline CDR1 is SQVTM and CDR2 is ANQGSEA. The CDR3 is made up of 13 amino acids. The CDR3 region has the DNA TGCAGCGTTCAGGACAGGGGCGGCCAGCCCCAGCATTTT. This translates into CSVQDRGGQPQHF.

This clonotype showed up just a few times. One end of the junction does not line up with germline, which may come from a read error. This chain links TRBV7-2 with TRBJ1-3, with TRBD1 matching over 7 bases. From germline, CDR1 is SGHTA and CDR2 FQGNSA. The CDR3 is 15 amino acids. The CDR3 bases are TGTGCCAGCAGCTTAGCAACAGGGGCTGGAAACACCGTATATTTT. It encodes CASSLATGAGNTVYF.

The DNA for the CDR3 is TGTGCCAGCAGTAGGAGCGGGGGGCAAGAGACCCAGTACTTC. Translated, it gives CASSRSGGQETQYF. The chain links TRBV6-2 or TRBV6-3 to TRBJ2-5, with 9 nucleotides matching TRBD2. Germline CDR1 is MNHEY and CDR2 is SVGEGT. CDR3 length: 14 amino acids. With V trimmed by 5 bases and J by 2 bases, 3 bases remained unmatched.

The count of this clonotype is one. J is TRBJ2-3 and V is TRBV12-3 or TRBV12-4; D is perhaps TRBD1 or TRBD2 (5 bases each). Trimming stripped 5 bases from V and 2 bases from J, with 17 bases between. This CDR3 comprises 16 residues. CDR3 coding DNA: TGTGCCAGCAGTCCCGACAGCGGATTTTTCACAGATACGCAGTATTTT. This translates into CASSPDSGFFTDTQYF.

This clonotype showed up just a few times. The V call is TRBV12-3 or TRBV12-4, the J call TRBJ2-2; 8 positions agree with TRBD1. The CDR3 consists of 16 residues. J gave up 5 bases and V 8 bases, and 13 bases lay outside the gene matches. The CDR3 here is CASRRPGGAGTGELFF. In DNA, the CDR3 is TGTGCCAGCCGACGGCCAGGGGGCGCTGGGACCGGGGAGCTGTTTTTT.

As regards this clonotype: With a much larger clone just one base away, this may be a read error. The chain has TRBV6-1 and TRBJ1-1; the match to TRBD1 covers 7 bases. Looked up from germline, CDR1 is MNHNS and CDR2 is SASEGT. This CDR3 is 13 amino acids long. Germline trimming cut 6 bases from V and 1 base from J; bases unmatched to any gene: 2. The CDR3 loop is CASRYRGNTEAFF. The CDR3 DNA reads as TGTGCCAGCAGATACAGGGGGAACACTGAAGCTTTCTTT.

The genes are TRBV6-2 or TRBV6-3 and TRBJ1-1; D is perhaps TRBD1 (6 bases). CDR1 is MNHEY and CDR2 is SVGEGT in the germline V gene. The CDR3 loop spans 15 amino acids. V gave up 8 bases and J gave up 4 bases, with 20 bases separating them. As DNA, the CDR3 is TGTGCCAGCGCACCCGGGGGGCTGGGTGGCACTGAAGCTTTCTTT. It translates to CASAPGGLGGTEAFF.

The genes are TRBV24-1 and TRBJ2-3, with 11 bases that match TRBD2. The CDR3 covers 17 residues. Per the germline V gene, CDR1 is KGHDR and CDR2 is SFDVKD. Losses at the gene ends were 4 bases for V and 2 bases for J; bases not matched to a gene: 7. For the CDR3, the DNA is TGTGCCACCAGTGACTCACTAGCGGGAGAAAACACAGATACGCAGTATTTT. Its protein is CATSDSLAGENTDTQYF.

V gene TRBV29-1 combines with J gene TRBJ2-4; D unresolved. The CDR3 contains 13 residues. With 1 base removed from V and 0 bases from J, the gap between germline ends came to 4 bases. Germline CDR1 SQVTM, CDR2 ANQGSEA. CDR3 nucleotides: TGCAGCGTTGAAGGGGAAGCCAAAAACATTCAGTACTTC. Translated: CSVEGEAKNIQYF.

A few counts support this clonotype. V usage is TRBV13 and J usage is TRBJ1-2; a weak D match, TRBD1 (5 bases). Germline CDR1 and CDR2: PRHDT and FYEKMQ (reference sequence). Trimming took off 0 bases at V and 8 bases at J, with 19 bases between the two ends. The CDR3 length is 16 residues. The CDR3 spells CASSLGSEQAFWGYTF. CDR3 coding DNA: TGTGCCAGCAGCTTAGGTTCTGAACAGGCCTTCTGGGGCTACACCTTC.

The chain couples TRBV29-1 to TRBJ2-7; 7 nucleotides agree with TRBD2. The trim removed 4 bases at V and 0 bases at J, leaving 6 bases unmatched. Germline V gene data show CDR1 as SQVTM and CDR2 as ANQGSEA. The CDR3 loop spans 14 amino acids. The CDR3 reads CSVGGLGGSYEQYF. The DNA of the CDR3 is TGCAGCGTTGGTGGACTAGGAGGCTCCTACGAGCAGTACTTC.

The sample holds a few counts of this clonotype. V is TRBV20-1 and J is TRBJ2-3; TRBD1 agrees at 7 bases. There are 14 residues in the CDR3. With 0 bases clipped from V and 2 bases from J, the junction kept 2 bases outside the gene matches. CDR1 and CDR2 from the germline V gene are DFQATT and SNEGSKA (reference sequence). This CDR3 is CSARDGTVTDTQYF. The CDR3 DNA follows: TGCAGTGCTAGAGATGGGACAGTCACAGATACGCAGTATTTT.

This clonotype was observed a handful of times. The J gene is TRBJ2-5, the V gene TRBV7-9, with D perhaps being TRBD1 or TRBD2 (6 bases each). Trimming cost V 5 bases and J 5 bases, with 21 bases left between them. Looked up from germline, CDR1 is SEHNR and CDR2 is FQNEAQ (reference sequence). This CDR3 comprises 16 residues. Written as DNA, the CDR3 is TGTGCCAGCAGCCCACGCCCCCCGGGGGCCCTGGAGACCCAGTACTTC. Translating gives CASSPRPPGALETQYF.

This clonotype was seen only a few times. V and J are TRBV7-9 and TRBJ1-5; a weak D match, TRBD1 (5 bases). The germline V gene encodes CDR1 SEHNR and CDR2 FQNEAQ (reference sequence). Trimming stripped 5 bases from V and 5 bases from J, with 13 bases between. The CDR3 covers 14 residues. The CDR3 loop is CASSPTDSYQPQHF. The CDR3, as DNA: TGTGCCAGCAGCCCCACCGACAGCTATCAGCCCCAGCATTTT.

This clonotype has only a few counts. The chain carries TRBV11-2 and TRBJ2-7; D possibly corresponds to TRBD2 (6 bases). V was shortened by 1 base and J by 3 bases, with 10 bases between the two germline ends. In germline, CDR1 is SGHAT, CDR2 FQNNGV. CDR3 length: 14 amino acids. Here the CDR3 DNA reads TGTGCCAGCAGCTTAGGCGGGACGCACTACGAGCAGTACTTC. This gives the protein CASSLGGTHYEQYF.

The rearrangement links TRBV5-4 to TRBJ1-1; tentative D call: TRBD1 (5 bases). This CDR3 comprises 16 residues. Trimming left V 4 bases short and J 1 base short, with 17 bases between. From germline, CDR1 is SGHNT and CDR2 YYREEE (reference sequence). CDR3 nucleotide sequence: TGTGCCAGCAGCCCTTCCCCGGGGCAATCGAACACTGAAGCTTTCTTT. Protein sequence: CASSPSPGQSNTEAFF.

This clonotype has a handful of counts. The chain recombines TRBV20-1 with TRBJ2-5, with TRBD2 as a possible D gene (5 bases). The CDR3 runs to 12 residues. V lost 5 bases and J lost 3, with 10 bases in between. Looked up from germline, CDR1 is DFQATT and CDR2 is SNEGSKA (reference sequence). Here the CDR3 reads CSAPAEEETQYF. CDR3 nucleotides: TGCAGTGCTCCGGCGGAGGAAGAGACCCAGTACTTC.

As DNA, the CDR3 is TGCAGCGCCGCCTTGAAGGGAGTGAACACTGAAGCTTTCTTT. As protein: CSAALKGVNTEAFF. The V and J genes are TRBV29-1 and TRBJ1-1; D is ambiguous. The V and J ends lost 7 bases and 0 bases respectively, with 15 bases between them. The CDR3 loop spans 14 amino acids. Germline assignment: CDR1 SQVTM and CDR2 ANQGSEA.

This clonotype was counted at least ten times. The V gene is TRBV6-2 or TRBV6-3, the J gene TRBJ2-7, with 9 bases identical to TRBD1. V lost 6 bases to trimming and J lost 2 bases; unmatched junction nucleotides: 2. The V gene's germline CDR1 is MNHEY and CDR2 SVGEGT. This CDR3 is built from 13 residues. CDR3 amino acids: CASRGTGTYEQYF. CDR3 in DNA: TGTGCCAGCAGAGGGACAGGGACCTACGAGCAGTACTTC.

The chain employs TRBV29-1 and TRBJ2-1; D could derive from TRBD1 or TRBD2 (5 bases each). Germline loops: CDR1 SQVTM, CDR2 ANQGSEA. The CDR3 consists of 14 residues. V shed 7 bases and J shed 2 bases, with 15 bases lying between them. The CDR3 nucleotides are TGCAGCGGCAGGGACGAGACGACCTACAATGAGCAGTTCTTC. Translating gives CSGRDETTYNEQFF.

The sample holds a few counts of this clonotype. V gene TRBV4-1 combines with J gene TRBJ2-3; 8 bases agree with TRBD2. The junction had 6 bases not matched to a gene; V was cut back by 1 base and J by 6 bases. This CDR3 is built from 15 residues. Germline CDR1 reads MGHRA; CDR2 reads YSYEKL. CDR3: CASSQGTSPVDTQYF. CDR3 nucleotide sequence: TGCGCCAGCAGCCAAGGGACTAGCCCCGTGGATACGCAGTATTTT.

This clonotype was picked up a small number of times. The rearrangement links TRBV7-2 to TRBJ1-2; possible D gene TRBD1, 5 bases. Between the trimmed V and J ends, which lost 2 bases and 1 base, there was a span of 11 bases. The V gene's germline CDR1 is SGHTA and CDR2 FQGNSA. The CDR3 is made up of 15 amino acids. In DNA form, the CDR3 reads TGTGCCAGCAGCTTAATAGGGCAGGGTAACTATGGCTACACCTTC. It yields the protein CASSLIGQGNYGYTF.

The V and J genes are TRBV29-1 and TRBJ2-5; D ambiguous. In germline, CDR1 is SQVTM, CDR2 ANQGSEA. V lost 2 bases, J lost 0 bases, and 10 bases lay in between. The CDR3 spans 14 residues. CDR3 in DNA: TGCAGCGTTGAAACCACCGACAACCAAGAGACCCAGTACTTC. This codes for CSVETTDNQETQYF.

This clonotype was detected many times. The chain joins TRBV29-1 to TRBJ1-1; D not certain. Germline V gives CDR1 SQVTM, CDR2 ANQGSEA. The length of the CDR3 is 11 residues. V lost 4 bases, J lost 4 bases, and 7 bases lay in between. CDR3 in amino acids: CSVVLSTEAFF. DNA for the CDR3: TGCAGCGTTGTTTTAAGCACTGAAGCTTTCTTT.